This T cell receptor (beta chain) was recorded in a study of CD8 T cells in Susac syndrome. Background on the study: At blood draw, Susac syndrome patients were therapy-naive, on corticosteroids, or on intravenous immunoglobulin alone. Findings of the study overall: TCR sequencing and HLA analysis covered a relatively small number of individuals.

The RNA, about 0.45 to 1 ug, was put through reverse transcription using random hexamers. TCRdb called the immunoSEQ multiplex PCR reads again in MiXCR, with one record for every CDR3 protein. The table lists approximately 190,000 distinct CDR3 sequences, around nine tenths of them singletons. CDR3 length: 15 residues. CDR1 MNHNS and CDR2 SASEGT come from the germline V gene. The V end lost 2 bases, the J end lost 1 base, and 10 bases lay between the germline ends. This clonotype appeared a few times. What it recognizes is unknown. This receptor was taken from a human donor with Susac syndrome. Material for sequencing was CD4+ T cells from PBMCs. This sequence joins TRBV6-1 and TRBJ2-3, with D possibly being TRBD1 or TRBD2 (7 bases each). The CDR3 region is CASSEQGGGTDTQYF. Here the CDR3 DNA reads TGTGCCAGCAGTGAACAGGGGGGGGGCACAGATACGCAGTATTTT.